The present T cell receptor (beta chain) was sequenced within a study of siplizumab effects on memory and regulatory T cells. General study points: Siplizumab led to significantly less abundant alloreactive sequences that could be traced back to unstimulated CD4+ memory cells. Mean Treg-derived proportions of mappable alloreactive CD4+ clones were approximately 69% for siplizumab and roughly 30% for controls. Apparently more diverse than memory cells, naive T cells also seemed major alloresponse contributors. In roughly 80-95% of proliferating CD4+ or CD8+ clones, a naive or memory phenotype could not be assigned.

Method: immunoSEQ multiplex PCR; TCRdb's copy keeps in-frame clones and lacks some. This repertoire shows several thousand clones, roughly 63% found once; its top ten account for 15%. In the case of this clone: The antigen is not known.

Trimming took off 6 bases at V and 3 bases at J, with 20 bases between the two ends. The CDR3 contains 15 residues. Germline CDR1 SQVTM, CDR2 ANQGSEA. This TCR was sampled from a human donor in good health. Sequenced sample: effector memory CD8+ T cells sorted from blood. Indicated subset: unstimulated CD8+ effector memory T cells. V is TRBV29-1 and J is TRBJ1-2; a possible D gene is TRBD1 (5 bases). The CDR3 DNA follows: TGCAGCGTCGACGGAACAAGGAAAGGGGACTATGGCTACACCTTC. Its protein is CSVDGTRKGDYGYTF.